Sequencing of this TCR beta chain was carried out in a study of Ad26.COV2.S vaccination and SARS-CoV-2 variants (dated by TCRdb to the early 2020s). Turning to the overall study: TCRbeta repertoire sequencing was used to assess the specificity and breadth of SARS-CoV-2-reactive T cell receptors after Ad26.COV2.S vaccination. A total of 32 samples were included in the TCR-sequenced set, comprising 19 Ad26.COV2.S vaccine recipients, 5 placebo recipients and 8 SARS-CoV-2 convalescent individuals.

The time point label for this specimen denotes: individuals recovered from natural SARS-CoV-2 infection. The CDR3 runs 14 residues from the cysteine to the phenylalanine. Only the CDR3 DNA is retained, 42 bases long and in frame from the first base. CDR1 MNHEY and CDR2 SMNVEV were looked up in the germline V gene (reference sequence). Cut back by 5 bases and 7 bases, the V and J ends lie 15 bases apart. The immunoSEQ Assay was the method used to sequence TCRbeta CDR3 regions. After extraction, genomic DNA underwent amplification by bias-controlled multiplex PCR, followed by high-throughput sequencing. The original pipeline was this. To quantify the absolute abundance of each unique TCRbeta CDR3 region, sequences were collapsed and filtered. Usable DNA was measured by amplifying reference genes present in all nucleated cells, and TCRbeta template counts were normalized to that usable DNA to estimate T cell fraction. Repertoire TCRs were annotated as SARS-CoV-2-specific when V gene, CDR3 amino acid sequence and J gene were exactly matched to a known reactive TCR set. MIRA supplied the reference SARS-CoV-2 TCR set, which was filtered for enrichment in COVID-19-positive ImmuneCODE repertoires so that public or cross-reactive TCRs were removed. Drawing on the MIRA antigens, annotated TCRs were analysed further at the level of specific ORF or position within ORF. Breadth was defined as the number of annotated unique rearrangements divided by the total number of unique productive rearrangements, and depth was defined as the summed frequency of the annotated unique rearrangements. Two-sided Wilcoxon rank-sum tests were used to compare TCR breadth between groups. Drawn from immuneACCESS, this table holds only the in-frame rearrangements with V and J called that TCRdb kept. Clones are partly lost; checked studies trace under half to an unresolved V gene and leave the rest unexplained. The V and J calls and clone size come from that table; D and trimming were worked out from the DNA. For this sample the table gives about 350,000 clones, of which about 91% were detected only once. The leading ten clones occupy 3% to 4% of the sample.

As to this clone: Its antigen remains undetermined. No much larger clone is present one base from it, and per-base qualities are unavailable.

Findings and caveats that apply to the study as a whole: Vaccine and placebo recipients had similar non-spike TCR breadth, a finding consistent with the vaccine containing only spike. Higher spike-specific TCR breadth was observed in Ad26.COV2.S recipients than in placebo recipients (P = 0.0014). According to the authors, total T cell responses may have been underestimated by the TCR breadth and depth analyses. After vaccination, substantial breadth of spike-specific CD8+ and CD4+ T cell responses was reported.

The starting material was peripheral blood, obtained after recovery from COVID-19. The sequence derives from a human donor who had recovered from COVID-19. The chain links TRBV27 with TRBJ2-1, with TRBD1 as a weak D call on 5 bases. The CDR3 sequence is CASSQLQGKNEQFF. The DNA sequence follows: TGTGCCAGCAGTCAACTCCAGGGCAAGAATGAGCAGTTCTTC.